The 14 T cell receptor beta chains listed next were all sequenced from one sample in a study of cytomegalovirus exposure and HLA in healthy donors. Both 60 Vbeta primers and 13 Jbeta primers went into the PCR. Using immunoSEQ multiplex PCR, the repertoire was profiled, and TCRdb retains in-frame clones only, with some absent. The profile shows about 300,000 clones, more than 80% of them singletons. Sequencing was done on a sample of PBMCs. These receptors all come from a man between 40 and 49 years old in good health and CMV-seropositive.

In this sample, this clone turned up a few times. The CDR3 reads CASSSGQSNEKLFF. CDR3 in DNA: TGTGCCAGCAGCTCAGGACAGTCCAATGAAAAACTGTTTTTT. The chain couples TRBV7-9 to TRBJ1-4; D perhaps matches TRBD1 (6 bases). The germline CDR1 and CDR2 sequences are SEHNR and FQNEAQ (reference sequence). CDR3 length: 14 residues. Deletions cut 4 bases from V and 5 bases from J, with 11 bases between.

This sequence joins TRBV7-9 and TRBJ2-7, with a tentative D call TRBD1 (5 bases). V lost 7 bases and J 5 bases, leaving 12 bases between the germline ends. Germline CDR1 and CDR2: SEHNR and FQNEAQ (reference sequence). This CDR3 spans 12 amino acids. CDR3 in DNA: TGTGCCAGCATCGGACAAGGCGACGAGCAGTACTTC. Translated: CASIGQGDEQYF.

This rearrangement joins TRBV5-4 to TRBJ1-2; 9 positions match TRBD1. Trimming removed 3 bases from V and 4 bases from J; junction bases left unmatched: 1. Germline CDR1 reads SGHNT; CDR2 reads YYREEE (reference sequence). The CDR3 length is 13 residues. CDR3 in amino acids: CASSSTGGYGYTF. The CDR3 nucleotides are TGTGCCAGCAGCTCGACAGGGGGCTATGGCTACACCTTC. The variable domain in full, completed from reference TRBV5-4 and TRBJ1-2, reads ETGVTQSPTHLIKTRGQQVTLRCSSQSGHNTVSWYQQALGQGPQFIFQYYREEENGRGNFPPRFSGLQFPNYSSELNVNALELDDSALYLCASSSTGGYGYTFGSGTRLTVV.

In regard to this clone: Sequence at one end of the junction differs from germline and may be a read error. This chain joins TRBV7-9 and TRBJ2-7, with TRBD1 matching 7 bases. Germline loops: CDR1 SEHNR, CDR2 FQNEAQ (reference sequence). The CDR3 extends over 11 amino acids. The CDR3 region has the DNA TGTTCCAGCAGCTTACAGGGGGAGCAGTACTTC. The encoded protein is CSSSLQGEQYF.

The DNA of the CDR3 is TGTGCCAGCAGACCTAACAGGGGTTACTACGAGCAGTACTTC. This codes for CASRPNRGYYEQYF. This rearrangement joins TRBV11-2 to TRBJ2-7; 7 nucleotides agree with TRBD1. Trimming cost V 6 bases and J 3 bases; bases outside gene matches: 8. Germline V gene lookup returns CDR1 SGHAT and CDR2 FQNNGV. The CDR3 covers 14 residues.

Remarks on this clone: The junction departs from germline at one end; a sequencing error may be responsible. The rearrangement uses TRBV11-2 and TRBJ2-5; D gene unclear. The V gene's germline CDR1 is SGHAT and CDR2 FQNNGV. The CDR3 spans 10 residues. Here the CDR3 reads CASSLETQYF. The CDR3, as DNA: TGTGCCAGCAGCCTAGAGACCCAGTACTTC.

The rearrangement links TRBV28 to TRBJ2-7; 9 nucleotides agree with TRBD2. The CDR3 contains 18 residues. Per the germline V gene, CDR1 is MDHEN and CDR2 is SYDVKM. V lost 3 bases, J lost 2 bases, and 14 bases stayed unmatched. CDR3 protein: CASSFPGVLAGPTYEQYF. The CDR3 region has the DNA TGTGCCAGCAGTTTCCCCGGCGTTCTAGCGGGACCTACCTACGAGCAGTACTTC. Filled out from reference TRBV28 and TRBJ2-7, the complete variable domain reads DVKVTQSSRYLVKRTGEKVFLECVQDMDHENMFWYRQDPGLGLRLIYFSYDVKMKEKGDIPEGYSVSREKKERFSLILESASTNQTSMYLCASSFPGVLAGPTYEQYFGPGTRLTVT.

The rearrangement joins TRBV19 to TRBJ2-7; 9 nucleotides align to TRBD1. From germline, CDR1 is LNHDA and CDR2 SQIVND (reference sequence). V gave up 5 bases and J gave up 3 bases; unmatched junction bases: 5. This CDR3 has 14 residues. In DNA form, the CDR3 reads TGTGCCAGTAGTCTTCGGGACAGGGTCTACGAGCAGTACTTC. Translating gives CASSLRDRVYEQYF.

The chain combines TRBV6-5 with TRBJ1-5, with 11 positions matching TRBD1. This CDR3 region has 15 residues. Germline CDR1 reads MNHEY; CDR2 reads SVGAGI. Trimming took 6 bases from V and 1 from J; bases not matched to a gene: 2. DNA for the CDR3: TGTGCCAGCAGGGACAGGGGGCTGAGCAATCAGCCCCAGCATTTT. This encodes CASRDRGLSNQPQHF.

This clone was found a few times. The rearrangement uses TRBV5-4 and TRBJ2-5, with TRBD1 matching 9 bases. V lost 0 bases, J lost 5 bases, and 5 bases stayed unmatched. The germline V gene encodes CDR1 SGHNT and CDR2 YYREEE (reference sequence). This CDR3 region has 15 residues. CDR3 loop: CASSLGDRAMETQYF. The CDR3 DNA reads TGTGCCAGCAGCTTGGGGGACAGGGCCATGGAGACCCAGTACTTC.

CDR3 sequence reads: CASSPFDREGRNEQFF. The CDR3 DNA follows: TGTGCCAGCAGCCCCTTCGATCGGGAGGGTCGCAATGAGCAGTTCTTC. The chain links TRBV7-9 to TRBJ2-1, with 8 bases fitting TRBD2. V was pared by 5 bases and J by 6 bases, with 12 bases of the junction left unmatched. CDR1 and CDR2 (germline): SEHNR, FQNEAQ (reference sequence). The CDR3 has 16 amino acids.

This chain links TRBV5-1 with TRBJ2-7; 11 positions agree with TRBD2. The CDR3 is made up of 14 amino acids. The germline V gene encodes CDR1 SGHRS and CDR2 YFSETQ. With 4 bases clipped from V and 6 bases from J, the junction kept 6 bases outside the gene matches. CDR3 sequence: CASSVTSGSGEQYF. Here the CDR3 DNA reads TGCGCCAGCAGCGTCACTAGCGGGAGCGGCGAGCAGTACTTC.

J is TRBJ1-2 and V is TRBV6-1; TRBD1 matches 7 bases. Germline assignment: CDR1 MNHNS and CDR2 SASEGT. The CDR3 is made up of 13 amino acids. V lost 5 bases to trimming and J lost 5 bases; unmatched junction nucleotides: 5. The CDR3 reads CASSFSGGYGYTF. The CDR3 coding sequence is TGTGCCAGCAGTTTTTCAGGGGGATATGGCTACACCTTC.

This clone was counted once. V is TRBV7-9 and J is TRBJ2-5, with D possibly being TRBD2 (5 bases). The length of the CDR3 is 13 residues. Trimming removed 4 bases at V and 1 base at J, with 7 bases between. CDR1 is SEHNR, CDR2 FQNEAQ, per germline (reference sequence). CDR3 nucleotides: TGTGCCAGCAGCTCGAGCGGCCAAGAGACCCAGTACTTC. Protein: CASSSSGQETQYF.